The 25 T cell receptor beta chains listed next were all sequenced from one sample in a study of cytomegalovirus exposure and HLA in healthy donors. PCR employed 60 Vbeta and 13 Jbeta primers. TCRdb's table, derived via immunoSEQ multiplex PCR, lists solely in-frame clones and lacks some. The sample carries around 130,000 clones, around 79% recorded once. Sequenced input: PBMCs. These receptors originate from a woman between 35 and 50 years old in good health and CMV-seropositive.

V is TRBV25-1 and J is TRBJ2-7; the match to TRBD1 covers 7 bases. Germline trimming cut 2 bases from V and 7 bases from J; bases unmatched to any gene: 8. This CDR3 has 14 amino acids. Germline CDR1 and CDR2: MGHDK and SYGVNS. CDR3 nucleotide sequence: TGTGCCAGCAGTGAAGACGGACAGGCGGAAGAGCAGTACTTC. Amino acids: CASSEDGQAEEQYF.

The gene calls are TRBV4-3 and TRBJ1-1; no clear D. V was clipped by 0 bases and J by 1 base, with 6 bases between them. CDR1 and CDR2 (germline): LGHNA, YSLEER. CDR3 length: 14 residues. The CDR3, as DNA: TGCGCCAGCAGCCAAGACAGAACGAACACTGAAGCTTTCTTT. Translation gives CASSQDRTNTEAFF.

For the CDR3, the DNA is TGTGCCAGCAGGACTTTGTCAACCACAGATACGCAGTATTTT. This sequence encodes CASRTLSTTDTQYF. The chain uses TRBV27 and TRBJ2-3; no clear D gene. The CDR3 spans 14 residues. Trimming pared 6 bases from V and 2 bases from J, leaving 12 bases between. CDR1 is MNHEY, CDR2 SMNVEV, per germline (reference sequence).

The rearrangement joins TRBV5-1 to TRBJ2-1; weak D call: TRBD2 (7 bases). Per the germline V gene, CDR1 is SGHRS and CDR2 is YFSETQ. The length of the CDR3 is 17 residues. The V end lost 1 base, the J end lost 0 bases, and 14 bases lay between the germline ends. CDR3 region: CASSLRGGSSSYNEQFF. DNA of the CDR3: TGCGCCAGCAGCTTGAGGGGGGGGTCGAGCTCCTACAATGAGCAGTTCTTC. The entire variable domain, with the rest obtained from reference TRBV5-1 and TRBJ2-1, is as follows: KAGVTQTPRYLIKTRGQQVTLSCSPISGHRSVSWYQQTPGQGLQFLFEYFSETQRNKGNFPGRFSGRQFSNSRSEMNVSTLELGDSALYLCASSLRGGSSSYNEQFFGPGTRLTVL.

As to this clone: This sample includes further DNA sequences coding for the same CDR3. The chain combines TRBV28 with TRBJ1-2; the D gene is possibly TRBD1 (6 bases). The CDR3 spans 12 residues. V dropped 4 bases and J dropped 7 bases, with 10 bases sitting between them. Germline V CDR1 and CDR2: MDHEN, SYDVKM. As DNA, the CDR3 is TGTGCCAGCAGTTCCCAAGGGGGTGGCTACACCTTC. Translated: CASSSQGGGYTF.

This chain uses TRBV4-3 with TRBJ2-2; 8 positions agree with TRBD2. CDR3 size: 18 residues. The junction had 7 bases not matched to a gene; V was cut back by 0 bases and J by 1 base. Germline V lookup: CDR1 LGHNA, CDR2 YSLEER. CDR3 nucleotides: TGCGCCAGCAGCCAAGAATTTGGGGGACTAGGGAACACCGGGGAGCTGTTTTTT. Its protein is CASSQEFGGLGNTGELFF.

J is TRBJ1-1 and V is TRBV2, with D hard to call. This CDR3 is built from 17 residues. V lost 3 bases to trimming and J lost 5 bases, with 22 bases between them. The germline CDR1 and CDR2 sequences are SNHLY and FYNNEI. Here the CDR3 DNA reads TGTGCCAGCAGTGATAGCGGCCCTCTGGACGGGAGGACTGAAGCTTTCTTT. Amino acids: CASSDSGPLDGRTEAFF.

The J gene is TRBJ1-1, the V gene TRBV9, with D perhaps matching TRBD1 (5 bases). CDR3 length: 13 residues. Trimming took 2 bases from V and 6 from J, leaving 11 bases between them. CDR1 is SGDLS, CDR2 YYNGEE, per germline. CDR3 region: CASSVGGGAEAFF. CDR3 in DNA: TGTGCCAGCAGCGTTGGGGGAGGGGCTGAAGCTTTCTTT.

This clone was seen only once. This chain joins TRBV27 and TRBJ1-1, with D maybe TRBD1 (5 bases). V gave up 2 bases and J gave up 6 bases, with 10 bases separating them. The CDR3 covers 13 residues. CDR1 MNHEY and CDR2 SMNVEV come from the germline V gene (reference sequence). This chain's CDR3 is CASSLSPTAEAFF. The CDR3 DNA follows: TGTGCCAGCAGTTTAAGTCCGACAGCTGAAGCTTTCTTT.

This chain uses TRBV19 with TRBJ1-2; 7 nucleotides align to TRBD1. Looked up from germline, CDR1 is LNHDA and CDR2 is SQIVND (reference sequence). Trimming cost V 5 bases and J 3 bases; bases outside gene matches: 9. The CDR3 extends over 15 amino acids. The CDR3, as DNA: TGTGCCAGTAGTCCGCAGACAGGGCCCTACTATGGCTACACCTTC. Translated, it gives CASSPQTGPYYGYTF. The whole variable domain, filled in from reference TRBV19 and TRBJ1-2, reads DGGITQSPKYLFRKEGQNVTLSCEQNLNHDAMYWYRQDPGQGLRLIYYSQIVNDFQKGDIAEGYSVSREKKESFPLTVTSAQKNPTAFYLCASSPQTGPYYGYTFGSGTRLTVV.

The chain uses TRBV2 and TRBJ1-5, with 8 positions matching TRBD1. V lost 5 bases to trimming and J lost 5 bases; unmatched junction nucleotides: 5. The CDR3 has 14 amino acids. Germline V lookup: CDR1 SNHLY, CDR2 FYNNEI. The CDR3 DNA reads TGTGCCAGCAGTCGGGGGACAGGATATCAGCCCCAGCATTTT. This translates into CASSRGTGYQPQHF.

The genes are TRBV5-1 and TRBJ2-2, with D maybe TRBD1 (5 bases). CDR1 SGHRS and CDR2 YFSETQ come from the germline V gene. V lost 1 base to trimming and J lost 3 bases, with 10 bases between them. CDR3 length equals 15 residues. CDR3 sequence: CASSLHRSDTGELFF. DNA for the CDR3: TGCGCCAGCAGCTTGCACAGGTCGGACACCGGGGAGCTGTTTTTT.

J is TRBJ2-3 and V is TRBV4-3; TRBD2 aligns across 10 bases. The CDR3 totals 15 residues. The J segment lost 7 bases and the V segment lost 1 base, leaving 5 bases of the junction unmatched. Germline CDR1 reads LGHNA; CDR2 reads YSLEER. The CDR3 DNA sequence: TGCGCCAGCAGCCAAGCAAGCGGGGGGGAAAATACGCAGTATTTT. This sequence encodes CASSQASGGENTQYF.

The chain joins TRBV29-1 to TRBJ2-1, with 7 bases matching TRBD2. Trimming took 2 bases from V and 3 from J; bases not matched to a gene: 10. This CDR3 has 16 residues. CDR1 is SQVTM, CDR2 ANQGSEA, per germline. CDR3 sequence reads: CSVESALAALYNEQFF. The CDR3 nucleotides read TGCAGCGTTGAATCGGCTCTAGCGGCCCTCTACAATGAGCAGTTCTTC.

The rearrangement joins TRBV7-2 to TRBJ2-4; TRBD1 matches 7 bases. Germline V CDR1 and CDR2: SGHTA, FQGNSA. Trimming at V came to 3 bases and at J to 0 bases, leaving 8 bases not matched to a gene. This CDR3 has 17 residues. CDR3 sequence: CASSFPGTALAKNIQYF. The CDR3 DNA follows: TGTGCCAGCAGCTTCCCCGGGACAGCTTTAGCCAAAAACATTCAGTACTTC. The full variable domain, rest sourced from reference TRBV7-2 and TRBJ2-4, is GAGVSQSPSNKVTEKGKDVELRCDPISGHTALYWYRQSLGQGLEFLIYFQGNSAPDKSGLPSDRFSAERTGGSVSTLTIQRTQQEDSAVYLCASSFPGTALAKNIQYFGAGTRLSVL.

This chain links TRBV7-2 with TRBJ1-4; D is possibly TRBD1 (6 bases). V gave up 3 bases and J gave up 5 bases, with 10 bases separating them. Germline V gene sequence: CDR1 SGHTA, CDR2 FQGNSA. This CDR3 contains 14 residues. The CDR3 coding sequence is TGTGCCAGCAGCTTGGTACAGGGAAATGAAAAACTGTTTTTT. It specifies CASSLVQGNEKLFF. The full variable domain, with the rest looked up from reference TRBV7-2 and TRBJ1-4, is GAGVSQSPSNKVTEKGKDVELRCDPISGHTALYWYRQSLGQGLEFLIYFQGNSAPDKSGLPSDRFSAERTGGSVSTLTIQRTQQEDSAVYLCASSLVQGNEKLFFGSGTQLSVL.

This clone was seen a few times. The CDR3 sequence: CASSQNPQGNEQFF. CDR3 coding DNA: TGCGCCAGCAGCCAAAATCCACAGGGGAATGAGCAGTTCTTC. The chain carries TRBV4-3 and TRBJ2-1; TRBD1 matches 7 bases. The CDR3 contains 14 residues. Germline V gene data show CDR1 as LGHNA and CDR2 as YSLEER. Trimming at V came to 2 bases and at J to 7 bases, leaving 5 bases not matched to a gene.

V and J are TRBV4-1 and TRBJ1-2, with a weak D call TRBD1 (6 bases). V was shortened by 1 base and J by 4 bases, with 7 bases between the two germline ends. Germline loops: CDR1 MGHRA, CDR2 YSYEKL. The CDR3 length is 13 residues. The CDR3 nucleotides read TGCGCCAGCAGCCAAGGGACAGCCTATGGCTACACCTTC. Encoded protein: CASSQGTAYGYTF.

Only one count was recorded for this clone. The V call is TRBV6-5, the J call TRBJ1-2, with TRBD1 matching 8 bases. Germline trimming cut 3 bases from V and 8 bases from J; bases unmatched to any gene: 8. The CDR3 length is 14 residues. Germline V gene data show CDR1 as MNHEY and CDR2 as SVGAGI. The DNA for the CDR3 is TGTGCCAGCAGTTATGGGACAGGAACTCTCGGCTACACCTTC. It codes for CASSYGTGTLGYTF.

The chain couples TRBV28 to TRBJ1-1, with D perhaps TRBD1 (5 bases). Trimming removed 3 bases at V and 0 bases at J, with 11 bases between. The CDR3 is made up of 15 amino acids. Germline CDR1 is MDHEN and CDR2 is SYDVKM. CDR3 residues: CASSFSQGMNTEAFF. The CDR3 nucleotides read TGTGCCAGCAGTTTTTCCCAGGGAATGAACACTGAAGCTTTCTTT.

The chain employs TRBV6-5 and TRBJ2-1; D is ambiguous. The germline V gene has CDR1 MNHEY and CDR2 SVGAGI. This CDR3 has 15 residues. Deletions cut 4 bases from V and 0 bases from J, with 10 bases between. Written as DNA, the CDR3 is TGTGCCAGCAGTTTTGACTCGAGCTCCTACAATGAGCAGTTCTTC. This translates into CASSFDSSSYNEQFF.

This clone was seen only once. The junction differs from germline at one of its ends, possibly a read error. Additional DNA sequences in this sample encode the identical CDR3. The chain links TRBV5-4 to TRBJ2-1, with 10 bases identical to TRBD2. The germline V gene encodes CDR1 SGHNT and CDR2 YYREEE (reference sequence). The CDR3 consists of 15 residues. CDR3 sequence: CASRKAGGSPNEQFF. CDR3 DNA sequence: TGTGCCAGCAGGAAAGCGGGGGGGTCTCCCAATGAGCAATTCTTC.

This chain joins TRBV20-1 and TRBJ1-1, with D unclear. This CDR3 comprises 11 residues. Germline V lookup: CDR1 DFQATT, CDR2 SNEGSKA (reference sequence). The V gene lost 3 bases and the J gene lost 6 bases, with 8 bases spanning the gap. The CDR3 DNA follows: TGCAGTGCTAGCCGGGTGGCTGAAGCTTTCTTT. Translation: CSASRVAEAFF.

This chain uses TRBV7-9 with TRBJ2-7, with no clear D. V was trimmed by 1 base and J by 0 bases, leaving 7 bases between them. CDR1 is SEHNR and CDR2 is FQNEAQ in the germline V gene (reference sequence). The CDR3 length is 14 residues. CDR3 protein: CASSLGKSSYEQYF. CDR3 sequence (DNA): TGTGCCAGCAGCTTAGGCAAGAGCTCCTACGAGCAGTACTTC. Filled out from reference TRBV7-9 and TRBJ2-7, the complete variable domain reads DTGVSQNPRHKITKRGQNVTFRCDPISEHNRLYWYRQTLGQGPEFLTYFQNEAQLEKSRLLSDRFSAERPKGSFSTLEIQRTEQGDSAMYLCASSLGKSSYEQYFGPGTRLTVT.

This clone appeared a single time. V is TRBV2 and J is TRBJ1-6; D is perhaps TRBD1 (6 bases). CDR1 and CDR2 (germline): SNHLY, FYNNEI. CDR3 size: 15 residues. The V end was cut by 6 bases, the J end by 9 bases, with 18 bases between. The CDR3: CASSGGGVLGSPLHF. The DNA for the CDR3 is TGTGCCAGCAGCGGGGGGGGCGTGCTAGGTTCACCCCTCCACTTT.